This TCR beta chain was profiled in a study of OX40 agonist ivuxolimab in advanced cancers. Germline CDR1 reads SNHLY; CDR2 reads FYNNEI. With 8 bases clipped from V and 6 bases from J, the junction kept 1 base outside the gene matches. CDR3 length: 11 amino acids. Autoimmune disease history or systemic immunosuppression led to patient exclusion. Clones were read by immunoSEQ multiplex PCR, and TCRdb kept only the in-frame ones, dropping some. The table has 55,000 to 90,000 clones, approximately 86% seen once. The gene calls are TRBV2 and TRBJ2-1; 7 nucleotides line up with TRBD2. Specimen: CD4+ or CD8+ T cells sorted from blood, collected in a trial of the OX40 agonist ivuxolimab. The origin of this receptor is an adult with an advanced solid tumor such as melanoma, head and neck, liver or kidney cancer. The DNA of the CDR3 is TGTGCCAGCCTAGCGGTCAATGAGCAGTTCTTC. Translated: CASLAVNEQFF.